This T cell receptor (beta chain) was retrieved from a study of blood T cell repertoires in COVID-19. The protocol was immunoSEQ multiplex PCR, while the TCRdb copy is restricted to in-frame clones and leaves out a portion. The sample has roughly 140,000 clones; about 80% are singletons. The V end was cut by 2 bases, the J end by 4 bases, with 14 bases between. The germline V gene encodes CDR1 MNHEY and CDR2 SVGAGI. This CDR3 spans 15 amino acids. This rearrangement joins TRBV6-5 to TRBJ1-2; a weak D match, TRBD1 (6 bases). The receptor comes from a human donor in a cohort sampled during active COVID-19. The sequencing input was peripheral blood. The CDR3 coding sequence is TGTGCCAGCAGTTACGCTCCGACAGGCTTCTATGGCTACACCTTC. It translates to CASSYAPTGFYGYTF.